The sequence of this T cell receptor beta chain was determined in a study of cytomegalovirus exposure and HLA in healthy donors. Overall study: Earlier, almost 120 million unique TCR beta sequences were recovered from about 170 million T cells by an analysis. Some 85 million unique TCRs from HLA-typed donors were held in an early data release. General observations from the study: Across donors, most TCRs were seen rarely, yet some public ones were widespread.

On this clone: Its specificity is not known.

Germline V gene sequence: CDR1 MDHEN, CDR2 SYDVKM. CDR3 length: 15 amino acids. V was pared by 3 bases and J by 0 bases, with 10 bases between. PCR amplification relied on 60 Vbeta primers (plus 13 Jbeta primers). Libraries were prepared by immunoSEQ multiplex PCR; TCRdb keeps only in-frame clonotypes and omits some of them. The table has approximately 150,000 clones, roughly four fifths seen once. The receptor was derived from a woman in her 50s in good health and CMV-seronegative. V and J are TRBV28 and TRBJ2-3, with D perhaps TRBD2 (5 bases). The sequencing input was PBMCs. The CDR3 DNA reads as TGTGCCAGCAGTTTGGAGCGGATCAGCACAGATACGCAGTATTTT. The encoded protein is CASSLERISTDTQYF.